One sample yielded the 24 T cell receptor delta chains listed below, sequenced in a study of gamma delta lymphoproliferative disorders and STAT genes. TCRdb re-called clones from the multiplex PCR reads via CATT. Of over 950 delta-chain clones listed, over 2% are singletons. The receptor sequences were amplified from genomic DNA of peripheral blood mononuclear cells. The sample was blood. The receptors here all came from a human donor in good health.

This clone came up a few times. This likely traces to a read error, being one base from a far larger clone. The sample carries other DNA sequences with the same CDR3. V is TRDV1 and J is TRDJ1; D is perhaps TRDD2 (9 bases). The germline V and J ends were trimmed by 6 bases and 0 bases, with 38 bases remaining between them. The CDR3 covers 23 residues. Germline CDR1 TSWWSYY, CDR2 QGS. The DNA for the CDR3 is TGTGCTCTTGGAGGAGCCTTCCTACTTTTGGGGGATGCTGTGCGGATTTACACCGATAAACTCATCTTT. Protein product: CALGGAFLLLGDAVRIYTDKLIF.

This clone showed up just a few times. A far larger clone is just one base off, so this is likely a read error. At the DNA level, this CDR3 is encoded by other sequences in the same sample as well. This chain connects TRDV3 to TRDJ1; 10 bases agree with TRDD3. The CDR3 is 16 amino acids. V gave up 3 bases and J gave up 5 bases; unmatched junction bases: 15. Germline values: CDR1 TVYSNPD, CDR2 GDNSRS (reference sequence). The CDR3 region has the DNA TGTGCCTTCTCTGCCTGGGGGATAGAAGTCACTGATAAACTCATCTTT. Translated: CAFSAWGIEVTDKLIF.

Of note for this clone: The translation of this DNA and the TCRdb protein of a much larger clone differ at residue 11, probably owing to a read error; the protein shown here is translated from the DNA. The chain joins TRDV1 to TRDJ1; 8 bases are a match to TRDD3. The CDR3 contains 25 residues. Germline V CDR1 and CDR2: TSWWSYY, QGS. J lost 2 bases, V lost 0 bases, and 32 bases had no gene match. The CDR3 loop reads CALGELVPFPPPITHWGLITDKLIF. As DNA, the CDR3 is TGTGCTCTTGGGGAACTAGTTCCCTTCCCGCCTCCTATTACCCACTGGGGGCTCATTACCGATAAACTCATCTTT.

A remark on this clone: Only one base separates this from a far larger clonotype, so it likely reflects a read error. Other DNA sequences in the same sample also yield this CDR3. In DNA form, the CDR3 reads TGCGCCTTTGTTGTTCCTACTGGGGGGATTGCCGATAAACTCATCTTT. Encoded protein: CAFVVPTGGIADKLIF. The chain has TRDV3 and TRDJ1; maybe TRDD3 (8 bases). CDR3 length: 16 residues. From germline, CDR1 is TVYSNPD and CDR2 GDNSRS (reference sequence).

Comments on this clone: TCRdb assigns this DNA the protein of a much larger clone, which departs from its translation at residue 13; this likely reflects a read error, and the protein shown comes from translating the DNA. This chain connects TRDV2 to TRDJ1; 8 bases are shared with TRDD3. The germline CDR1 and CDR2 sequences are GEAIGNYY and EKD. This CDR3 contains 16 residues. The CDR3 DNA follows: TGTGCCTGTGACACGGCCTGGGGGAACCACACCGATAGACTCATCTTT. Residues: CACDTAWGNHTDRLIF.

Comment on this clone: TCRdb pairs this DNA with a much larger clone's protein that differs at residue 4, likely a read error; the protein shown was translated from the DNA. The chain employs TRDV3 and TRDJ1, with D possibly being TRDD3 (8 bases). Germline loops: CDR1 TVYSNPD, CDR2 GDNSRS (reference sequence). Trimming took 1 base from V and 3 from J, leaving 21 bases between them. The CDR3 sequence is 16 residues long. The CDR3 DNA is TGTGCCTTTATTGTTCCTACTGGGGGGATTGCCGATAAACTCATCTTT. The encoded protein is CAFIVPTGGIADKLIF.

Worth noting for this clone: A read error is likely here: a far larger clone is one base away. Other DNA sequences within the sample encode an identical CDR3. This chain joins TRDV1 and TRDJ1, with 9 positions matching TRDD3. CDR3 length: 15 residues. The germline V gene has CDR1 TSWWSYY and CDR2 QGS. The CDR3 is CALGELSYWGNKLIF. As DNA, the CDR3 is TGCGCTCTTGGGGAACTTTCCTACTGGGGGAATAAACTCATCTTT.

This clone was counted between two and nine times. The protein in TCRdb stems from a much larger clone and differs at residue 9 from this DNA's translation, likely a read error; here the protein is translated from the DNA. The chain has TRDV1 and TRDJ1; D remains ambiguous. The CDR3 sequence is 18 residues long. V was shortened by 0 bases and J by 0 bases, with 17 bases between the two germline ends. Germline V lookup: CDR1 TSWWSYY, CDR2 QGS. The CDR3 loop reads CALGELVFPYPHTDKLIF. The CDR3 nucleotides read TGTGCTCTTGGGGAACTAGTATTCCCGTACCCCCACACCGATAAACTCATCTTT.

About this clone itself: This is likely an artifact of a read error, given a far larger clone one base away. Other DNA sequences within the sample encode an identical CDR3. The chain carries TRDV1 and TRDJ1; the D gene is possibly TRDD3 (7 bases). From germline, CDR1 is TSWWSYY and CDR2 QGS. The CDR3 totals 24 residues. The CDR3 nucleotides are TGTGCTCTGGGGGAAATCCCACTCCTACTAGTGGGGGACCGCCGGGGTCTTAACACCGATAAACTCATCTTT. Translation: CALGEIPLLLVGDRRGLNTDKLIF.

No V gene was called, though TRDJ1 was called as the J gene; the DNA was not used to check the table's D call, TRDD3. The CDR3 loop spans 17 amino acids. The CDR3 sequence is CACDDMGGGPHTDKLIF. CDR3 in DNA: TGTGCCTGTGACGACATGGGTGGGGGTCCCCACACCGATAAACTCATCTTT.

This clone was counted only a few times. The translation of this DNA and the TCRdb protein of a much larger clone differ at residue 3, probably owing to a read error; the protein shown here is translated from the DNA. The chain employs TRDV1 and TRDJ1, with TRDD2 matching 9 bases. Germline values: CDR1 TSWWSYY, CDR2 QGS. The CDR3 length is 19 residues. The CDR3 reads CAPGDPSYLPWGNIDKLIF. CDR3 DNA: TGTGCTCCTGGGGACCCTTCCTACCTCCCATGGGGGAATATCGATAAACTCATCTTT.

In this sample, this clone turned up a few times. This likely came from a read error, as a far larger clone is one base away. The DNA is omitted, as the CDR3 cannot be located on it reliably, and the CDR3 follows TCRdb's listing. Other DNA variants within this sample encode the same CDR3. The chain couples TRAV29/DV5 to TRDJ3; TRDD3 reflects the table's D call only, with no check against the DNA. The CDR3 region is 20 residues in length, termini included. Germline CDR1 NSMFDY, CDR2 ISSIKDK. CDR3 in amino acids: CSVLLCSTLDTPWDTRQMFF.

In the case of this clone: A far larger clone is one base from this, pointing to a likely read error. Distinct nucleotide sequences in the sample also encode this CDR3. V is TRDV1 and J is TRDJ1, with 11 bases matching TRDD3. This CDR3 is 19 amino acids long. Trimming took 4 bases from V and 0 from J; bases not matched to a gene: 13. Germline V lookup: CDR1 TSWWSYY, CDR2 QGS. The DNA for the CDR3 is TGTGCTCTTGGGGGGCCTCTACTAATACTGGGGGATAACACCGATAAACTCATCTTT. Translated: CALGGPLLILGDNTDKLIF.

This clone has only a few counts. With a far larger clone one base away, a read error is the likely cause. Other DNA variants within this sample encode the same CDR3. The V and J genes are TRDV1 and TRDJ1; a weak D match, TRDD3 (6 bases). The V end was cut by 9 bases, the J end by 7 bases, with 24 bases between. The CDR3 contains 15 residues. In germline, CDR1 is TSWWSYY, CDR2 QGS. CDR3: CALVQYWVPGSKLIF. DNA of the CDR3: TGTGCTCTAGTACAATACTGGGTCCCCGGGTCTAAACTCATCTTT.

This clone qualifies as large (0.1 to 1%). The same CDR3 can be traced to other DNA sequences in this sample. The chain joins TRDV1 to TRDJ1, with 8 nucleotides matching TRDD3. This CDR3 has 23 residues. CDR1 is TSWWSYY and CDR2 is QGS in the germline V gene. Losses at the gene ends were 0 bases for V and 0 bases for J; bases not matched to a gene: 24. The CDR3 DNA sequence: TGTGCTCTTGGGGAACTAGCTGAACCTCCTTGGCGTACTGGGGGTTTGTACACCGATAAACTCATCTTT. Amino acid sequence: CALGELAEPPWRTGGLYTDKLIF.

This clone was picked up many times. A far larger clone is off by one base, so a read error is likely. Because the CDR3's place on the DNA is in doubt, the DNA is left out and the CDR3 is given as listed by TCRdb. The V call is TRAV29/DV5, the J call TRDJ3. In germline, CDR1 is NSMFDY, CDR2 ISSIKDK. The CDR3 comprises 20 residues, both ends counted. This CDR3 reads CSVLLCSTLDTPWDARQMFF.

Points on this clone: The protein TCRdb lists belongs to a much larger clone and differs from this DNA's translation at residue 8, which points to a read error; the protein shown is made from the DNA. CDR3 sequence: CALGDPSHLPWGNIDKLIF. The DNA of the CDR3 is TGTGCTCTTGGGGACCCTTCCCACCTCCCATGGGGGAATATCGATAAACTCATCTTT. V is TRDV1 and J is TRDJ1; the D gene is possibly TRDD3 (7 bases). The germline V and J ends were trimmed by 3 bases and 4 bases, with 27 bases remaining between them. CDR3 length: 19 residues. Germline CDR1 is TSWWSYY and CDR2 is QGS.

This clone appeared a few times. The TCRdb protein comes from a much larger clone and disagrees with this DNA's translation at residue 10, likely due to a read error; the protein given here is derived from the DNA. V gene TRDV1 combines with J gene TRDJ3; 7 bases align to TRDD3. The V gene end was trimmed by 8 bases and the J gene end by 5 bases; junction bases not matched to a gene: 12. Germline V gives CDR1 TSWWSYY, CDR2 QGS. CDR3 size: 17 residues. The DNA for the CDR3 is TGTGCTCTTTGTGGTTCCTGGGGGGACCGGGACACCCGACAGATGTTTTTC. Protein sequence: CALCGSWGDRDTRQMFF.

Note on this clone: TCRdb lists the protein of a much larger clone for this DNA, which differs at residue 12, so this is likely a read error; the protein given here is translated from the DNA itself. V is TRDV1 and J is TRDJ1; the match to TRDD3 covers 12 bases. V trimming: 3 bases; J trimming: 4 bases; junction bases outside the gene matches: 9. From germline, CDR1 is TSWWSYY and CDR2 QGS. The CDR3 runs to 17 residues. The CDR3: CALGESPTGGYIDKLIF. The CDR3, as DNA: TGTGCTCTTGGGGAGTCCCCTACTGGGGGATACATCGATAAACTCATCTTT.

Points on this clone: A read error likely explains this, since a far larger clone differs by one base. In the same sample, other DNA sequences code for this CDR3. This chain links TRDV1 with TRDJ1; a weak D match, TRDD3 (8 bases). The germline gives CDR1 TSWWSYY, CDR2 QGS. The CDR3 is made up of 26 amino acids. Between the trimmed V and J ends, which lost 1 base and 0 bases, there was a span of 42 bases. CDR3: CALGEPPFLQLPFWGYWTKYTDKLIF. The DNA for the CDR3 is TGTGCTCTTGGGGAACCTCCTTTCCTACAGCTTCCTTTCTGGGGATACTGGACAAAATACACCGATAAACTCATCTTT.

This clone was counted only a few times. This DNA translates differently at residues 5 and 14 from the TCRdb protein, which is that of a much larger clone; a read error is likely, and the protein shown is the DNA's own translation. V gene TRDV2 combines with J gene TRDJ1; 8 bases align to TRDD3. The J segment lost 4 bases and the V segment lost 2 bases, leaving 20 bases of the junction unmatched. The CDR3 runs to 19 residues. CDR1 is GEAIGNYY and CDR2 is EKD in the germline V gene. In DNA, the CDR3 is TGTGCCTGTGACAGAATTCCCTTGGGGGATCGAAAACCCATCGATAAACTCATCTTT. The encoded protein is CACDRIPLGDRKPIDKLIF.

On this clone: This likely stems from a read error, as it lies one base from a far larger clone. The same CDR3 can be traced to other DNA sequences in this sample. This chain joins TRDV1 and TRDJ1; the D call may be TRDD2 or TRDD3 (7 bases each). Trimming removed 1 base at V and 0 bases at J, with 42 bases between. The CDR3 length is 26 residues. Germline loops: CDR1 TSWWSYY, CDR2 QGS. The CDR3 is CALGEPPFLQLPFWGYWTKYTDKLIF. The CDR3 DNA reads TGTGCTCTTGGGGAACCTCCTTTCCTACAGCTTCCTTTCTGGGGATATTGGACAAAGTACACCGATAAACTCATCTTT.

This clone turned up a few times. The amino acid sequence in TCRdb belongs to a much larger clone and departs from this DNA's translation at residue 16, likely a sequencing read error; the sequence shown is translated from the DNA. The chain uses TRDV3 and TRDJ1; 11 nucleotides line up with TRDD3. Looked up from germline, CDR1 is TVYSNPD and CDR2 is GDNSRS (reference sequence). This CDR3 region has 19 residues. The CDR3 is CAVRPSRDGWGILADNLIF. CDR3 bases: TGTGCCGTGAGGCCTTCCCGTGACGGCTGGGGGATACTAGCCGATAACCTCATCTTT. Drawing the rest from reference TRDV3 and TRDJ1, the complete variable domain is CDKVTQSSPDQTVASGSEVVLLCTYDTVYSNPDLFWYRIRPDYSFQFVFYGDNSRSEGADFTQGRFSVKHILTQKAFHLVISPVRTEDSATYYCAVRPSRDGWGILADNLIFGKGTRVTVEP.

V is TRDV2 and J is TRDJ1, with 13 bases that match TRDD3. CDR3 length: 16 amino acids. Germline trimming cut 5 bases from V and 6 bases from J; bases unmatched to any gene: 11. Germline values: CDR1 GEAIGNYY, CDR2 EKD. The chain's CDR3 is CACVLYWGIRPNKLIF. In nucleotides, the CDR3 is TGTGCCTGTGTCCTGTACTGGGGGATACGACCGAATAAACTCATCTTT.